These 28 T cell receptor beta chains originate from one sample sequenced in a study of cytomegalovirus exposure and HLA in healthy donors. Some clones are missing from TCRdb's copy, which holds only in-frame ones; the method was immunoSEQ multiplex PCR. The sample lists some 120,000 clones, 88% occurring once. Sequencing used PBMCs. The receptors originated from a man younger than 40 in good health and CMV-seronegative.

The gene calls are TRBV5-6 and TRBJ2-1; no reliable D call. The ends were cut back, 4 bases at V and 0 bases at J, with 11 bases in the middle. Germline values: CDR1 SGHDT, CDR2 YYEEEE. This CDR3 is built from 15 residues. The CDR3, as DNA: TGTGCCAGCAGCACGACTGTGAGCTCCTACAATGAGCAGTTCTTC. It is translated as CASSTTVSSYNEQFF.

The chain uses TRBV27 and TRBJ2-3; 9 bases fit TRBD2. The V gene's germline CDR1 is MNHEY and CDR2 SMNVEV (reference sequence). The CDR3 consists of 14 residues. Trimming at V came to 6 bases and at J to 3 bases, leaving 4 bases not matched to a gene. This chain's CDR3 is CASRLSGGTDTQYF. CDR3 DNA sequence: TGTGCCAGCAGGTTAAGCGGGGGGACAGATACGCAGTATTTT.

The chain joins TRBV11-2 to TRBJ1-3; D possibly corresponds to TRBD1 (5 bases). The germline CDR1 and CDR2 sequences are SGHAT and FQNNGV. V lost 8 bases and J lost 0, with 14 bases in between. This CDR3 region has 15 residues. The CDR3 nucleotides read TGTGCCAGCGCTAAAGGGGTTTTCTCTGGAAACACCATATATTTT. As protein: CASAKGVFSGNTIYF.

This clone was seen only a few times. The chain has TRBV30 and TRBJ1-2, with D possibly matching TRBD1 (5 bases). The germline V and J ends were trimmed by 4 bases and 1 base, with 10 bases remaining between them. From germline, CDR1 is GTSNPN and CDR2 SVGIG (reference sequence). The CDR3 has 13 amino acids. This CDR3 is CAWTRDYNYGYTF. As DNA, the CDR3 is TGTGCCTGGACCAGGGACTATAACTATGGCTACACCTTC.

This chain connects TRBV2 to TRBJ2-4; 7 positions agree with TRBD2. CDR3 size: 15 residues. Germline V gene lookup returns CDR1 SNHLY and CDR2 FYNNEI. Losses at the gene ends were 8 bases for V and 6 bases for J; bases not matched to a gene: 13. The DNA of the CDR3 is TGTGCCAGCGGGGCTAGGGAGGGACTCACAAACATTCAGTACTTC. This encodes CASGAREGLTNIQYF.

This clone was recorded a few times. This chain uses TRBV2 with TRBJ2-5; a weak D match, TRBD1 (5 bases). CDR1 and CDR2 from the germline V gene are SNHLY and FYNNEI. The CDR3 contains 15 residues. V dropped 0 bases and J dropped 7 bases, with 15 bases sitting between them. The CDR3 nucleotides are TGTGCCAGCAGTGAAGCGAATCCCCACCAGGGGACCCAGTACTTC. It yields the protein CASSEANPHQGTQYF.

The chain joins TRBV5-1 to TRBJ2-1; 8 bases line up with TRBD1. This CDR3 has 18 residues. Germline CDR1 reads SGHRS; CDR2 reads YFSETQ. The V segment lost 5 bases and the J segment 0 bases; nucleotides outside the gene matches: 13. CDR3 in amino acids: CASRRQTGEPSSYNEQFF. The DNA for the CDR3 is TGCGCCAGCAGGCGCCAGACAGGGGAGCCTAGCTCCTACAATGAGCAGTTCTTC.

This chain's CDR3 is CASSSGPATNEKLFF. The CDR3 DNA sequence: TGTGCCAGCAGCTCGGGTCCCGCAACTAATGAAAAACTGTTTTTT. The chain is built from TRBV7-9 and TRBJ1-4; D is unclear. Between the trimmed V and J ends, which lost 4 bases and 0 bases, there was a span of 9 bases. Germline CDR1 SEHNR, CDR2 FQNEAQ (reference sequence). The CDR3 is 15 amino acids.

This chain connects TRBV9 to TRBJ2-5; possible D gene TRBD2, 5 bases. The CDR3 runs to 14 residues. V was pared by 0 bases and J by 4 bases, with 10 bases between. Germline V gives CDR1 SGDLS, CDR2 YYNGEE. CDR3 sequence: CASSVALDLETQYF. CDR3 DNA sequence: TGTGCCAGCAGCGTAGCTCTGGACTTAGAGACCCAGTACTTC.

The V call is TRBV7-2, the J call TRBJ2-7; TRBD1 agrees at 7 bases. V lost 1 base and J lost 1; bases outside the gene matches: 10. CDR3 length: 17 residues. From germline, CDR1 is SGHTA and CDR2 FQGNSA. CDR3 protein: CASSLGGTVWNSYEQYF. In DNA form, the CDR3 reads TGTGCCAGCAGCTTAGGGGGGACAGTGTGGAATTCCTACGAGCAGTACTTC. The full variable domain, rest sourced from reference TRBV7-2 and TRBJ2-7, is GAGVSQSPSNKVTEKGKDVELRCDPISGHTALYWYRQSLGQGLEFLIYFQGNSAPDKSGLPSDRFSAERTGGSVSTLTIQRTQQEDSAVYLCASSLGGTVWNSYEQYFGPGTRLTVT.

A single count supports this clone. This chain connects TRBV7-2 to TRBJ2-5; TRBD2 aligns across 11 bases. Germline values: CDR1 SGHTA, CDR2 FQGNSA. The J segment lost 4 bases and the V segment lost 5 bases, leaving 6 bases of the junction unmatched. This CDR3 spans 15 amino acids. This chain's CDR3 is CASSVLAGESETQYF. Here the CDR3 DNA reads TGTGCCAGCAGCGTACTAGCGGGAGAATCAGAGACCCAGTACTTC.

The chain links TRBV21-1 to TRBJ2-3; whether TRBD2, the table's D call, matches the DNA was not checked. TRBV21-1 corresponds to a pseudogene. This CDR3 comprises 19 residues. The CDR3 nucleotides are TGTGCCAGCAGCAACGGGACTAGCGGGAAATGCCGTTGCACAGATACGCAGTATTTT. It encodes CASSNGTSGKCRCTDTQYF.

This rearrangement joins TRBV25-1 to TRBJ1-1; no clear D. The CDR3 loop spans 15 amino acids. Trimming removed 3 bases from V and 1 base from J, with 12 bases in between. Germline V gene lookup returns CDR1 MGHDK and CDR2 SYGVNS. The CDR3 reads CASSDAPGRNTEAFF. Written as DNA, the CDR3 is TGTGCCAGCAGTGATGCCCCGGGGAGGAACACTGAAGCTTTCTTT.

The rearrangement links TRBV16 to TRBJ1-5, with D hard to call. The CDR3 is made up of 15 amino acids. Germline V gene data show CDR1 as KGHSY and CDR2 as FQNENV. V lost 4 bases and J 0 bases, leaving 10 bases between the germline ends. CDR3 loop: CASSRGRGSNQPQHF. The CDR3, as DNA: TGTGCCAGCAGCCGAGGAAGAGGTAGCAATCAGCCCCAGCATTTT.

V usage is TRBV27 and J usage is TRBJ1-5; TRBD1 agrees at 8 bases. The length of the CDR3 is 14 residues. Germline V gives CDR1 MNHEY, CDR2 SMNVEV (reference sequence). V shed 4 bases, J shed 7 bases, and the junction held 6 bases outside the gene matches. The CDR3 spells CASSSGQVIQPQHF. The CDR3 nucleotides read TGTGCCAGCAGTTCGGGACAGGTCATACAGCCCCAGCATTTT.

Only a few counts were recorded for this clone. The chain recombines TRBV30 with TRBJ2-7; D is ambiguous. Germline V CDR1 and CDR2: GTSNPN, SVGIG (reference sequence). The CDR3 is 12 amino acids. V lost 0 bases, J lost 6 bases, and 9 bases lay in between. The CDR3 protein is CAWSVSGSEQYF. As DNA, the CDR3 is TGTGCCTGGAGTGTCTCGGGTAGCGAGCAGTACTTC.

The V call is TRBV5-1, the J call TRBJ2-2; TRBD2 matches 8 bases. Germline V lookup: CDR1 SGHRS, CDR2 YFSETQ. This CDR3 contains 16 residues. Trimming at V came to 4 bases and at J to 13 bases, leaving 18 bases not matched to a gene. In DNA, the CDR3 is TGCGCCAGCAGCATACGCGCCCGGGAGGGGCGGGAGGTGCTGTTTTTT. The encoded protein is CASSIRAREGREVLFF.

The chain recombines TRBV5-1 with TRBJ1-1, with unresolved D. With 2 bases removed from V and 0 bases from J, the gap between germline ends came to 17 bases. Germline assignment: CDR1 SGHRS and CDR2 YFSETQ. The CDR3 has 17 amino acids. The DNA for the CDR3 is TGCGCCAGCAGCTTCGGACCGGGGAGCCAAATGAACACTGAAGCTTTCTTT. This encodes CASSFGPGSQMNTEAFF.

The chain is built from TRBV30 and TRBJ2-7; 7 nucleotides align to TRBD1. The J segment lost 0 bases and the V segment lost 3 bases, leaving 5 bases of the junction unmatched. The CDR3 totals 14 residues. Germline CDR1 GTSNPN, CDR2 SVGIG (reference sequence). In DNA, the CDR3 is TGTGCCTGGAGCCTAGGACAGGCCTCCTACGAGCAGTACTTC. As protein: CAWSLGQASYEQYF.

CDR3 nucleotides: TGTGCCACCAGCCCGGGACTAGCGGGGACCCCGGGGTATTTT. It yields the protein CATSPGLAGTPGYF. The chain has TRBV15 and TRBJ2-3; 13 bases are shared with TRBD2. CDR3 length equals 14 residues. Germline V lookup: CDR1 LNHNV, CDR2 YYDKDF (reference sequence). With V trimmed by 5 bases and J by 14 bases, 10 bases remained unmatched.

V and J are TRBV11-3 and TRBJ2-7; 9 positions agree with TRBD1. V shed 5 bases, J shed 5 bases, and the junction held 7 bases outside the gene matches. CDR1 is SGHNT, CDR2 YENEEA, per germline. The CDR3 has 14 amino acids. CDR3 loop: CASSPGTGSHEQYF. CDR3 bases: TGTGCCAGCAGCCCCGGGACAGGGAGCCACGAGCAGTACTTC.

The CDR3 sequence: CAISEGGRTANYGYTF. CDR3 bases: TGTGCCATCAGTGAGGGGGGCCGTACCGCTAACTATGGCTACACCTTC. This chain uses TRBV10-3 with TRBJ1-2, with D possibly TRBD1 on 6 matching bases. The CDR3 contains 16 residues. Germline CDR1 is ENHRY and CDR2 is SYGVKD. The V end lost 2 bases, the J end lost 0 bases, and 13 bases lay between the germline ends.

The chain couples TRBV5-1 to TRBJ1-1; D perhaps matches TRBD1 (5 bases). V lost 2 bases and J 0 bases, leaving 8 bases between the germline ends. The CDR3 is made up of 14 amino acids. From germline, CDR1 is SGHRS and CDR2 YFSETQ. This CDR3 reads CASSLSQVNTEAFF. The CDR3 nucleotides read TGCGCCAGCAGCTTATCACAGGTGAACACTGAAGCTTTCTTT.

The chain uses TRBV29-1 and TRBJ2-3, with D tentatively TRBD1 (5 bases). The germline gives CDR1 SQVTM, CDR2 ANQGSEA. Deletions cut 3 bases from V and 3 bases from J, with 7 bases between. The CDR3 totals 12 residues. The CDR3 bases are TGCAGCGTTGATAGGGGTACAGATACGCAGTATTTT. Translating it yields CSVDRGTDTQYF.

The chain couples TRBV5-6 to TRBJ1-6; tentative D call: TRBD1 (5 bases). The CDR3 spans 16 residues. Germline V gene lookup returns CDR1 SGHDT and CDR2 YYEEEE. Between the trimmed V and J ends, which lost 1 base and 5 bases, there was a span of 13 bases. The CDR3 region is CASSLRQIRDNSPLHF. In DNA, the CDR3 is TGTGCCAGCAGCTTGCGACAGATCAGAGATAATTCACCCCTCCACTTT. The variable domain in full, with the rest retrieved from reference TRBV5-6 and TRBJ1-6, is DAGVTQSPTHLIKTRGQQVTLRCSPKSGHDTVSWYQQALGQGPQFIFQYYEEEERQRGNFPDRFSGHQFPNYSSELNVNALLLGDSALYLCASSLRQIRDNSPLHFGNGTRLTVT.

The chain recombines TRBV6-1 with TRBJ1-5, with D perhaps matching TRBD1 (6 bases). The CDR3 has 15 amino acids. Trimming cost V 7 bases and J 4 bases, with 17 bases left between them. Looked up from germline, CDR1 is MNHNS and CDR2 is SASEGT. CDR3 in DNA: TGTGCCAGCATAGGGGGAACCACGGGGAATCAGCCCCAGCATTTT. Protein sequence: CASIGGTTGNQPQHF.

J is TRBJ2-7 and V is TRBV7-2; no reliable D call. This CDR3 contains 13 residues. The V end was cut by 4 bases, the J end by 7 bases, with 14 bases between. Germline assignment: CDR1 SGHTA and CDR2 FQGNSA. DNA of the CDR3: TGTGCCAGCAGCTCCCTGGCTCCAGCGGAGCAGTACTTC. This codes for CASSSLAPAEQYF.

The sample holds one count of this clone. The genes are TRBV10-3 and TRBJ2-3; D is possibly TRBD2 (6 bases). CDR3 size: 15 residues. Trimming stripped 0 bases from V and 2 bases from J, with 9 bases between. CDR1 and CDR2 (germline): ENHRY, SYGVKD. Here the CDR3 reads CAISESRTTTDTQYF. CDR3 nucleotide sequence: TGTGCCATCAGTGAGTCGAGGACTACCACAGATACGCAGTATTTT.